This TCR beta chain derives from a study of response to subunit inactivated influenza vaccine. TCRdb fed the RT-PCR reads into MiXCR, producing one record per CDR3 protein. The table lists about 240,000 distinct CDR3 sequences, roughly an eighth of them singletons. The CDR3 spans 18 residues. Germline V lookup: CDR1 SGHTA, CDR2 FQGNSA. Germline trimming cut 0 bases from V and 0 bases from J; bases unmatched to any gene: 5. The rearrangement joins TRBV7-2 to TRBJ2-1, with 10 bases aligning to TRBD2. The sequence was collected from a man between 50 and 59 years old who received an inactivated influenza vaccine. This sample comprised non-naive T cells sorted from PBMCs, obtained less than 15 days before vaccination. The CDR3 coding sequence is TGTGCCAGCAGCTTAGCAACAGCGGGGGGGCCCTCCTACAATGAGCAGTTCTTC. It is translated as CASSLATAGGPSYNEQFF.